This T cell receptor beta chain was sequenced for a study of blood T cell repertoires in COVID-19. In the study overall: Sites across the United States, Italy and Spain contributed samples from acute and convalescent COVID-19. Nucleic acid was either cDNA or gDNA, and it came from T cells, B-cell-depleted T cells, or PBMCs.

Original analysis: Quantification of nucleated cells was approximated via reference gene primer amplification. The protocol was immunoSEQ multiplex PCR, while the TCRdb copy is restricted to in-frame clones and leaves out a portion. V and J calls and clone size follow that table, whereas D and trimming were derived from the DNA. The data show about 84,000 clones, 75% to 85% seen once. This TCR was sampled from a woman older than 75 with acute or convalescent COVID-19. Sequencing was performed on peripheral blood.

The CDR3 spells CASSLYGGGETQYF. In DNA form, the CDR3 reads TGTGCCAGCAGCTTGTACGGGGGTGGCGAGACCCAGTACTTC. The rearrangement links TRBV5-4 to TRBJ2-5; perhaps TRBD2 as D (6 bases). The CDR3 is 14 residues long. Trimming removed 1 base at V and 5 bases at J, with 12 bases between. CDR1 and CDR2 from the germline V gene are SGHNT and YYREEE (reference sequence).